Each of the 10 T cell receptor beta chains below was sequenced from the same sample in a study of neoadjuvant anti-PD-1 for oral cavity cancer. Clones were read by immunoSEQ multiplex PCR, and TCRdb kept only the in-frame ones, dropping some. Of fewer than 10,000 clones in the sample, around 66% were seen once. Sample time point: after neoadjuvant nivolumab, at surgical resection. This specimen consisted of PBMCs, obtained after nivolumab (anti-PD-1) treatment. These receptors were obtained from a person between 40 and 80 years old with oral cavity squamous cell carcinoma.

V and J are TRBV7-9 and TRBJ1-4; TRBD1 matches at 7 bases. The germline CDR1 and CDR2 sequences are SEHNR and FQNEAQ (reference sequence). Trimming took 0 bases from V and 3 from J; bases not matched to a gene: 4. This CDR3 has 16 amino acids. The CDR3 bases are TGTGCCAGCAGCTTAGCCCCGACAGGGTCTAATGAAAAACTGTTTTTT. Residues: CASSLAPTGSNEKLFF.

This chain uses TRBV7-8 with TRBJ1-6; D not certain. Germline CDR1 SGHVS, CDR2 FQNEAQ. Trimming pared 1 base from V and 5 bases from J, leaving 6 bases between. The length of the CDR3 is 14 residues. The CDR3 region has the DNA TGTGCCAGCAGCTTAGGCGGGAATAATTCACCCCTCCACTTT. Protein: CASSLGGNNSPLHF.

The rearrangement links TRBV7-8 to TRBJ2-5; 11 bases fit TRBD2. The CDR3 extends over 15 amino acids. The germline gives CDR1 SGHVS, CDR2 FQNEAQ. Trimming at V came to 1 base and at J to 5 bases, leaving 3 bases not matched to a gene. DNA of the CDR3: TGTGCCAGCAGCTTAGAGACTAGCGGGACCGAGACCCAGTACTTC. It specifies CASSLETSGTETQYF.

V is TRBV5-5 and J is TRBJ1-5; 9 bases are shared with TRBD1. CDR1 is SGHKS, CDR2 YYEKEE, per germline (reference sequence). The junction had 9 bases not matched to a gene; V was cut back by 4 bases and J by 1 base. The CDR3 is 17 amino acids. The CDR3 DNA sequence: TGTGCCAGCAGCCCGAGATTACAGGGGGCCAGCAATCAGCCCCAGCATTTT. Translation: CASSPRLQGASNQPQHF.

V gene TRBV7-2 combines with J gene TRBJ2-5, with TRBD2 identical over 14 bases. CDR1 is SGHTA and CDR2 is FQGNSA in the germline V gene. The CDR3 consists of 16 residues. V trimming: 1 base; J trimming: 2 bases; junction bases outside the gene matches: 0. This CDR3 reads CASSLGTSGGQETQYF. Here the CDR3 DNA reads TGTGCCAGCAGCTTAGGGACTAGCGGGGGGCAAGAGACCCAGTACTTC.

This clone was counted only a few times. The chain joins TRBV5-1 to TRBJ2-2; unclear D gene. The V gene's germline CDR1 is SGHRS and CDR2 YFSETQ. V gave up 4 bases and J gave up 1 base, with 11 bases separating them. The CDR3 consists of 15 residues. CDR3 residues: CASSSKPRNTGELFF. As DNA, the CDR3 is TGCGCCAGCAGCAGCAAGCCCAGGAACACCGGGGAGCTGTTTTTT. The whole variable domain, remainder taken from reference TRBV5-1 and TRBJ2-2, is KAGVTQTPRYLIKTRGQQVTLSCSPISGHRSVSWYQQTPGQGLQFLFEYFSETQRNKGNFPGRFSGRQFSNSRSEMNVSTLELGDSALYLCASSSKPRNTGELFFGEGSRLTVL.

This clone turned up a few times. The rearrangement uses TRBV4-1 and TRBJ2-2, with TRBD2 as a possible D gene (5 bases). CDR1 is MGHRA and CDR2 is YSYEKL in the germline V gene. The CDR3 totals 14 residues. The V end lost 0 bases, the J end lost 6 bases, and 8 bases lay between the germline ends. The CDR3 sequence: CASSQDERAGELFF. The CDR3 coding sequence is TGCGCCAGCAGCCAAGATGAGAGGGCCGGGGAGCTGTTTTTT.

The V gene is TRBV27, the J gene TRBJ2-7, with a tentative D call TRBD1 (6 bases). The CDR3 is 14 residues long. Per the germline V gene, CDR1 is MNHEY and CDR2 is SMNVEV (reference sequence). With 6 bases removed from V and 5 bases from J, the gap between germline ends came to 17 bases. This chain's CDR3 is CASRASGTPHEQYF. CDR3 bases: TGTGCCAGCAGGGCCTCCGGGACACCCCACGAGCAGTACTTC.

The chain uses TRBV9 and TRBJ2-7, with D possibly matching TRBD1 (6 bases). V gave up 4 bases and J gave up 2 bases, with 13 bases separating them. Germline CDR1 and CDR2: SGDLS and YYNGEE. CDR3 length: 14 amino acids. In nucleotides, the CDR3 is TGTGCCAGCAGCACAGGGACGGTAGCCTACGAGCAGTACTTC. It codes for CASSTGTVAYEQYF.

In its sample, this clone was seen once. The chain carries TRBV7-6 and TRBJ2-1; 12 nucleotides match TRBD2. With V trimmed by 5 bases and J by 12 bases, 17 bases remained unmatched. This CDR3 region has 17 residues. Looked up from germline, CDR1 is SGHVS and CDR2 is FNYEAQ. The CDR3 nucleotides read TGTGCCAGCAGCCCGACCACTAGCGGGGGGCTTGGCGTTATGCAGTTCTTC. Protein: CASSPTTSGGLGVMQFF.